This T cell receptor beta chain derives from a study of T cell responses to AZD1222 COVID-19 vaccine. Trimming at V came to 1 base and at J to 0 bases, leaving 2 bases not matched to a gene. The CDR3 sequence is 17 residues long. CDR1 is LGHDT and CDR2 is YNNKEL in the germline V gene (reference sequence). Profiled with immunoSEQ multiplex PCR; TCRdb holds only in-frame clones, not every one. The sample lists roughly 200,000 clones; about 89% were seen once. This specimen was peripheral blood, taken 28 days after the second AZD1222 dose. This sequence originates from an adult who received the AZD1222 COVID-19 vaccine. This sequence joins TRBV3-1 (or the pseudogene TRBV3-2) and TRBJ2-3, with 12 bases lining up with TRBD2. DNA of the CDR3: TGTGCCAGCAGCCAAGCCGGGACTAGCGGGAGCACAGATACGCAGTATTTT. It translates to CASSQAGTSGSTDTQYF.